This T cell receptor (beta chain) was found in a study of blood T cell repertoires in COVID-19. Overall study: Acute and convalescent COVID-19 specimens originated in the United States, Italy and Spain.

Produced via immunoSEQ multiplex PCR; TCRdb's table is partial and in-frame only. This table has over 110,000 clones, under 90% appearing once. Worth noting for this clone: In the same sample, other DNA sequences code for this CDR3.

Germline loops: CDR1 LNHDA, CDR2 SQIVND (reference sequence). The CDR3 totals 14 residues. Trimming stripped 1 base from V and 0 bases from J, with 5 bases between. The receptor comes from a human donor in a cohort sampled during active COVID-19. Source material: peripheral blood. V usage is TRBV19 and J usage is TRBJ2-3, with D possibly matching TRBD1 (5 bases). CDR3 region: CASSIGQSTDTQYF. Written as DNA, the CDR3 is TGTGCCAGTAGTATAGGACAGAGCACAGATACGCAGTATTTT. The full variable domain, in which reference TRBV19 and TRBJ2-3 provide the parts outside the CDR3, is DGGITQSPKYLFRKEGQNVTLSCEQNLNHDAMYWYRQDPGQGLRLIYYSQIVNDFQKGDIAEGYSVSREKKESFPLTVTSAQKNPTAFYLCASSIGQSTDTQYFGPGTRLTVL.